Shown below are 3 T cell receptor beta chains from a single sample sequenced in a study of control samples from healthy donors and cancer patients. Assay used: immunoSEQ multiplex PCR; TCRdb lists only in-frame clones, some missing. The sample is made up of 150,000 to 200,000 clones, and the top ten hold approximately 2.2% of it. Sequenced material: blood. These receptors came from a woman aged 25 to 39 in good health.

The chain employs TRBV5-1 and TRBJ2-5; unclear D gene. V was cut by 0 bases and J by 4 bases, with 10 bases left in between. The CDR3 is made up of 14 amino acids. Germline-derived CDR1 and CDR2 are SGHRS and YFSETQ. This CDR3 reads CASSLARQTETQYF. The CDR3 DNA reads as TGCGCCAGCAGCTTGGCCCGGCAGACAGAGACCCAGTACTTC.

V and J are TRBV6-1 and TRBJ2-6, with TRBD2 as a possible D gene (5 bases). CDR1 MNHNS and CDR2 SASEGT come from the germline V gene. Trimming shortened V by 1 base and J by 4 bases, and 11 bases separated the two germline ends. The CDR3 consists of 16 residues. In DNA form, the CDR3 reads TGTGCCAGCAGTGAAGGCCGGGATCCCGGGGCCAACGTCCTGACTTTC. Translation gives CASSEGRDPGANVLTF.

The chain carries TRBV5-6 and TRBJ2-2; D call uncertain. The CDR3 length is 14 residues. The V gene's germline CDR1 is SGHDT and CDR2 YYEEEE. Trimming left V 4 bases short and J 4 bases short, with 11 bases between. The chain's CDR3 is CASSRFSSTGELFF. CDR3 DNA: TGTGCCAGCAGCAGATTTTCTAGCACCGGGGAGCTGTTTTTT.